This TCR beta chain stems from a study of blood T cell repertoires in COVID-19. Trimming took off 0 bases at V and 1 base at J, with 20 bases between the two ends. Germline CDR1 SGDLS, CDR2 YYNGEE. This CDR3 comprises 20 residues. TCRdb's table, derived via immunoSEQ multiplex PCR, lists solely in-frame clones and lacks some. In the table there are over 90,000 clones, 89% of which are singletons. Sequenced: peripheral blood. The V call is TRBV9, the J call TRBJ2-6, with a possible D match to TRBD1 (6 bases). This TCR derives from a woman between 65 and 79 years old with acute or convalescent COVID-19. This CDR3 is CASSVAMATGLLSGANVLTF. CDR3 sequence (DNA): TGTGCCAGCAGCGTAGCGATGGCGACAGGTCTTCTGTCTGGGGCCAACGTCCTGACTTTC.